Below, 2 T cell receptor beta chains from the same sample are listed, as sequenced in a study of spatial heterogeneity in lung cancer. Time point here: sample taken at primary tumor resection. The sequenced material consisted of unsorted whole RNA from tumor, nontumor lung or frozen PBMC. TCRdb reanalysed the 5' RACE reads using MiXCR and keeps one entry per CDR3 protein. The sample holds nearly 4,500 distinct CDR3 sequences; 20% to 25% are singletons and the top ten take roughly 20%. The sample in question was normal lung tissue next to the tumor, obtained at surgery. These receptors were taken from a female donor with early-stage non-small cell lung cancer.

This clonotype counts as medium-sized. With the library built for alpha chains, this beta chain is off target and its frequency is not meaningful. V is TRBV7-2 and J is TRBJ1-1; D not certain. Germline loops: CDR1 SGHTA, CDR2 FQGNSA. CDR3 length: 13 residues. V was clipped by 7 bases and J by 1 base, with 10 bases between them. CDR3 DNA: TGTGCCAGCAAGGCACAAACGAACACTGAAGCTTTCTTT. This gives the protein CASKAQTNTEAFF.

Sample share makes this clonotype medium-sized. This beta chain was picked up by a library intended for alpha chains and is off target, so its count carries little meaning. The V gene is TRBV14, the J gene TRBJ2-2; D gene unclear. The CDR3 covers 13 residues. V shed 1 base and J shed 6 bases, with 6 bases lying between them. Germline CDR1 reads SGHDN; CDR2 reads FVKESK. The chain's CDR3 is CASSQVVPGELFF. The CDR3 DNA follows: TGTGCCAGCAGCCAAGTCGTACCCGGGGAGCTGTTTTTT.